The T cell receptor beta chain described here comes from a study of cytomegalovirus exposure and HLA in healthy donors. Study-level results: Earlier analysis yielded a pattern in which most TCR beta V segments were productive about 87% or about 30% of the time. A link between a missense DCLRE1C variant and TCR beta V- and J-gene trimming emerged from a later analysis.

This CDR3 is 15 amino acids long. Trimming at V came to 5 bases and at J to 7 bases, leaving 11 bases not matched to a gene. Germline V CDR1 and CDR2: SGHAT, FQNNGV. Turning to this clone: Antigen specificity is unknown.

The PCR employed 60 Vbeta primers together with 13 Jbeta primers. TCRdb's copy holds only in-frame clones and misses some; the assay was immunoSEQ multiplex PCR. The sample shows more than 150,000 clones, approximately 85% of them seen only once. Sequencing was carried out using PBMCs. The J gene is TRBJ2-1, the V gene TRBV11-2, with TRBD2 matching over 7 bases. This clonotype was obtained from a woman under 30 in good health and CMV-seronegative. CDR3 nucleotide sequence: TGTGCCAGCAGCCCAACCACTAGCGCGAGGAATGAGCAGTTCTTC. This translates into CASSPTTSARNEQFF.